Following are 25 T cell receptor beta chains from one sample sequenced in a study of T cell responses to AZD1222 COVID-19 vaccine. Measured with immunoSEQ multiplex PCR; TCRdb has only the in-frame clones, and not every one. In the table there are 120,000 or so clones, more than 75% of which are singletons. This specimen consisted of peripheral blood, obtained on day 0 of AZD1222 vaccination. The receptors originated from an adult in good health.

The chain recombines TRBV28 with TRBJ2-1; D not certain. The germline V and J ends were trimmed by 3 bases and 5 bases, with 14 bases remaining between them. CDR3 length: 15 residues. From germline, CDR1 is MDHEN and CDR2 SYDVKM. The CDR3 sequence: CASSFVPQPHNEQFF. CDR3 nucleotide sequence: TGTGCCAGCAGTTTTGTACCCCAACCTCACAATGAGCAGTTCTTC.

The rearrangement joins TRBV7-3 to TRBJ2-7, with D perhaps matching TRBD2 (7 bases). The germline V and J ends were trimmed by 3 bases and 2 bases, with 26 bases remaining between them. The CDR3 sequence is 19 residues long. Per germline, CDR1 SGHTA and CDR2 FQGTGA. This chain's CDR3 is CASSFKGLRVTGGPYEQYF. The CDR3 nucleotides read TGTGCCAGCAGCTTTAAAGGGTTGCGGGTGACGGGGGGCCCCTACGAGCAGTACTTC.

V gene TRBV7-9 combines with J gene TRBJ1-2, with D possibly matching TRBD1 (6 bases). CDR1 is SEHNR and CDR2 is FQNEAQ in the germline V gene (reference sequence). V was clipped by 5 bases and J by 5 bases, with 18 bases between them. There are 15 residues in the CDR3. CDR3 bases: TGTGCCAGCAGCACAGAGGGGGGGAGAACTTATGGCTACACCTTC. Its protein product is CASSTEGGRTYGYTF.

This chain links TRBV6-5 with TRBJ2-7; 8 nucleotides match TRBD2. CDR1 is MNHEY and CDR2 is SVGAGI in the germline V gene. V lost 9 bases, J lost 2 bases, and 12 bases stayed unmatched. The CDR3 has 15 amino acids. The CDR3 reads CASKHEAGVTYEQYF. CDR3 bases: TGTGCCAGTAAACATGAAGCGGGAGTTACCTACGAGCAGTACTTC.

J is TRBJ2-3 and V is TRBV11-2; tentative D call: TRBD2 (6 bases). This CDR3 has 18 residues. The V end was cut by 3 bases, the J end by 3 bases, with 22 bases between. Germline V gene lookup returns CDR1 SGHAT and CDR2 FQNNGV. The CDR3 loop reads CASSFLVGGSGRTDTQYF. CDR3 sequence (DNA): TGTGCCAGCAGCTTTCTTGTTGGAGGGTCAGGGAGAACAGATACGCAGTATTTT.

This chain uses TRBV19 with TRBJ2-5; D is possibly TRBD1 (6 bases). Trimming took off 5 bases at V and 1 base at J, with 20 bases between the two ends. CDR3 length: 17 residues. Germline CDR1 reads LNHDA; CDR2 reads SQIVND (reference sequence). CDR3 nucleotides: TGTGCCAGTAGTCCCCTGGCGACAGGAAGCCTCCAAGAGACCCAGTACTTC. Translation gives CASSPLATGSLQETQYF.

The rearrangement joins TRBV27 to TRBJ1-5; no reliable D call. CDR3 length equals 14 residues. CDR1 is MNHEY and CDR2 is SMNVEV in the germline V gene (reference sequence). The V gene lost 5 bases and the J gene lost 3 bases, with 11 bases spanning the gap. The CDR3 loop is CASSVERYNQPQHF. The CDR3 coding sequence is TGTGCCAGCAGTGTCGAGAGGTACAATCAGCCCCAGCATTTT.

This chain links TRBV7-5 with TRBJ1-1. TRBV7-5 is deemed a pseudogene. The CDR3 has 10 residues. CDR3 loop: CVSSNTEAFF. In DNA form, the CDR3 reads TGTGTCAGCTCGAACACTGAAGCTTTCTTT.

This chain joins TRBV7-3 and TRBJ2-1, with D unresolved. Germline V gene lookup returns CDR1 SGHTA and CDR2 FQGTGA. V lost 5 bases, J lost 0 bases, and 11 bases lay in between. This CDR3 has 15 residues. The CDR3 DNA is TGTGCCAGCAGCGCCTCTGGCGTCTCCTACAATGAGCAGTTCTTC. The encoded protein is CASSASGVSYNEQFF.

The chain uses TRBV5-5 and TRBJ2-3, with D uncertain. Trimming removed 2 bases from V and 4 bases from J, with 11 bases in between. Germline V gives CDR1 SGHKS, CDR2 YYEKEE (reference sequence). The CDR3 is 14 amino acids. Written as DNA, the CDR3 is TGTGCCAGCAGCTTTGGCCCGAGTTCAGATACGCAGTATTTT. This encodes CASSFGPSSDTQYF.

This clone showed up just a few times. The CDR3 DNA reads as TGTGCCAGCAGTTATTGGGGCTCGGGTGAGCAGTTCTTC. Residues: CASSYWGSGEQFF. V gene TRBV6-2 or TRBV6-3 combines with J gene TRBJ2-1; weak D call: TRBD1 (5 bases). Between the trimmed V and J ends, which lost 3 bases and 9 bases, there was a span of 12 bases. Germline V gives CDR1 MNHEY, CDR2 SVGEGT. The CDR3 loop spans 13 amino acids.

The rearrangement links TRBV4-2 to TRBJ2-7; D perhaps matches TRBD2 (5 bases). Germline CDR1 reads LGHNA; CDR2 reads YNFKEQ. Trimming pared 0 bases from V and 3 bases from J, leaving 15 bases between. The CDR3 extends over 16 amino acids. DNA for the CDR3: TGTGCCAGCAGCCAAGATCCCGAGGGCTTTTACTACGAGCAGTACTTC. Translation: CASSQDPEGFYYEQYF.

The chain uses TRBV7-3 and TRBJ2-2; 7 bases fit TRBD1. There are 16 residues in the CDR3. Germline V gene lookup returns CDR1 SGHTA and CDR2 FQGTGA. Trimming took 5 bases from V and 1 from J; bases not matched to a gene: 7. The CDR3 loop is CASSPEGTVNTGELFF. CDR3 coding DNA: TGTGCCAGCAGCCCGGAAGGGACAGTGAACACCGGGGAGCTGTTTTTT.

Only one count was recorded for this clone. The chain couples TRBV30 to TRBJ2-6; the D gene is possibly TRBD2 (5 bases). Trimming shortened V by 3 bases and J by 0 bases, and 15 bases separated the two germline ends. CDR3 length: 17 residues. CDR1 is GTSNPN and CDR2 is SVGIG in the germline V gene (reference sequence). Written as DNA, the CDR3 is TGTGCCTGGAGGAGGGAAGCCTCCATCTCTGGGGCCAACGTCCTGACTTTC. Amino acid sequence: CAWRREASISGANVLTF.

This chain links TRBV9 with TRBJ2-1; D gene ambiguous. Trimming cost V 0 bases and J 0 bases, with 10 bases left between them. The germline CDR1 and CDR2 sequences are SGDLS and YYNGEE. This CDR3 has 16 amino acids. The CDR3 reads CASSVEGQISYNEQFF. CDR3 in DNA: TGTGCCAGCAGCGTAGAAGGGCAGATCTCCTACAATGAGCAGTTCTTC.

The chain uses TRBV5-1 and TRBJ1-2; 10 positions agree with TRBD1. This CDR3 region has 16 residues. Trimming at V came to 0 bases and at J to 7 bases, leaving 9 bases not matched to a gene. CDR1 is SGHRS, CDR2 YFSETQ, per germline. The CDR3: CASSLAVGTGVGGYTF. Written as DNA, the CDR3 is TGCGCCAGCAGCTTGGCCGTCGGGACAGGGGTGGGTGGCTACACCTTC.

This clone occurred once. The chain employs TRBV7-9 and TRBJ1-2; D uncertain. The V end was cut by 7 bases, the J end by 6 bases, with 12 bases between. Germline loops: CDR1 SEHNR, CDR2 FQNEAQ (reference sequence). This CDR3 has 12 residues. In DNA form, the CDR3 reads TGTGCCAGCACCCCCGGTATGAATGGCTACACCTTC. It codes for CASTPGMNGYTF. Full variable domain (rest looked up from reference TRBV7-9 and TRBJ1-2): DTGVSQNPRHKITKRGQNVTFRCDPISEHNRLYWYRQTLGQGPEFLTYFQNEAQLEKSRLLSDRFSAERPKGSFSTLEIQRTEQGDSAMYLCASTPGMNGYTFGSGTRLTVV.

The V and J genes are TRBV5-1 and TRBJ2-6; 8 bases are shared with TRBD2. CDR1 is SGHRS and CDR2 is YFSETQ in the germline V gene. The CDR3 totals 19 residues. V shed 0 bases and J 0 bases; nucleotides not matched to a gene: 8. The chain's CDR3 is CASSLGYSGGRSGANVLTF. In DNA, the CDR3 is TGCGCCAGCAGCTTGGGTTACAGCGGGGGTCGCTCTGGGGCCAACGTCCTGACTTTC.

This clone appeared a single time. The chain has TRBV2 and TRBJ1-3; D is unresolved. Germline lookup yields CDR1 SNHLY and CDR2 FYNNEI. V gave up 7 bases and J gave up 1 base, with 14 bases separating them. This CDR3 comprises 15 residues. The CDR3, as DNA: TGTGCCAGCACTACCAGCAATACTTCTGGAAACACCATATATTTT. This encodes CASTTSNTSGNTIYF.

This clone appeared a single time. The junction departs from germline at one end; a sequencing error may be responsible. The rearrangement links TRBV7-7 to TRBJ2-1; D gene ambiguous. The CDR3 contains 13 residues. Looked up from germline, CDR1 is SSHAT and CDR2 is FNYEAQ (reference sequence). CDR3 sequence: CASSLGSDNEQFF. In DNA, the CDR3 is TGTGCTAGCAGCTTAGGGTCAGACAATGAGCAGTTCTTC.

This chain connects TRBV23-1 to TRBJ2-1, with a tentative D call TRBD1 (5 bases). TRBV23-1 is given ORF status, its function remaining uncertain. The CDR3 runs 13 residues. V dropped 1 base and J dropped 11 bases, with 12 bases sitting between them. Written as DNA, the CDR3 is TGCGCCAGCAGTCAATTGGCAGGGCCCCAGCAGTTCTTC. As protein: CASSQLAGPQQFF.

This clone came up a few times. The J gene is TRBJ2-7, the V gene TRBV6-5; no reliable D call. Trimming pared 1 base from V and 3 bases from J, leaving 13 bases between. The germline V gene has CDR1 MNHEY and CDR2 SVGAGI. The length of the CDR3 is 15 residues. The CDR3 sequence is CASSYYGGASYEQYF. The CDR3 coding sequence is TGTGCCAGCAGTTACTACGGTGGTGCCAGCTACGAGCAGTACTTC.

The chain couples TRBV18 to TRBJ1-1; D remains ambiguous. The germline V gene encodes CDR1 KGHSH and CDR2 LQKENI. This CDR3 contains 15 residues. V was shortened by 1 base and J by 2 bases, with 11 bases between the two germline ends. The CDR3 DNA reads as TGTGCCAGCTCACCACAGGGCAGTGCAAACACTGAAGCTTTCTTT. It specifies CASSPQGSANTEAFF.

The chain has TRBV11-3 and TRBJ2-2; no clear D gene. V was cut by 4 bases and J by 6 bases, with 21 bases left in between. In germline, CDR1 is SGHNT, CDR2 YENEEA. This CDR3 is built from 17 residues. The CDR3 here is CASSSGVGGREAGELFF. The CDR3 nucleotides are TGTGCCAGCAGCTCAGGCGTTGGCGGCCGCGAGGCCGGGGAGCTGTTTTTT.

This chain uses TRBV7-2 with TRBJ2-5, with D possibly being TRBD2 (6 bases). Per germline, CDR1 SGHTA and CDR2 FQGNSA. CDR3 length equals 12 residues. Trimming took 5 bases from V and 7 from J, leaving 11 bases between them. This CDR3 is CASSPTRGTQYF. CDR3 DNA sequence: TGTGCCAGCAGCCCGACTAGGGGGACCCAGTACTTC.